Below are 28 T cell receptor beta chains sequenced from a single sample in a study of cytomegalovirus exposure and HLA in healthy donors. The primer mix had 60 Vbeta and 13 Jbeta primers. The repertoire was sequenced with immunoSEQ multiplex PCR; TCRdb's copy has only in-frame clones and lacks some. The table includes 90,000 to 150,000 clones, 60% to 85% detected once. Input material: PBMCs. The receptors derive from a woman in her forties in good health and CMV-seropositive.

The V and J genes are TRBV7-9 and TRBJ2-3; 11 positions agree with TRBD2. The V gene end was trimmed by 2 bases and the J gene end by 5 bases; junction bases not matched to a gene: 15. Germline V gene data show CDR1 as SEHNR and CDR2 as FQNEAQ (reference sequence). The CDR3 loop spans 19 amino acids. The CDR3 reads CASSLLVGFSGGAEDTQYF. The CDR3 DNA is TGTGCCAGCAGCTTACTTGTGGGCTTTAGCGGGGGGGCCGAAGATACGCAGTATTTT.

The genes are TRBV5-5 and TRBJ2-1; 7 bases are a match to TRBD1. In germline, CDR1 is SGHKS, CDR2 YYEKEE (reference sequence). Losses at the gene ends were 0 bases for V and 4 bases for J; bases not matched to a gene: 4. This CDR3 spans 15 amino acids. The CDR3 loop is CASSLDGTEYNEQFF. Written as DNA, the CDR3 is TGTGCCAGCAGCTTGGATGGGACAGAATACAATGAGCAGTTCTTC.

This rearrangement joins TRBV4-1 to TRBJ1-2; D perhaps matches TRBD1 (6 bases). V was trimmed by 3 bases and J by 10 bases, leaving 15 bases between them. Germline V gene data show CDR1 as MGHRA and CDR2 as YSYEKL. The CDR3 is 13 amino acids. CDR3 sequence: CASSQATGNDYTF. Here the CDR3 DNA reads TGCGCCAGCAGCCAGGCGACAGGAAATGACTACACCTTC.

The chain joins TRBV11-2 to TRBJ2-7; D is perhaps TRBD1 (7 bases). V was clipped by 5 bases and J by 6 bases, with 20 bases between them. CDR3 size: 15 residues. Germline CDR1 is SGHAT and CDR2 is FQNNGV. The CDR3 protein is CASSTRQGPRGEQYF. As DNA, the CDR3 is TGTGCCAGCAGCACCAGACAGGGCCCGCGGGGCGAGCAGTACTTC.

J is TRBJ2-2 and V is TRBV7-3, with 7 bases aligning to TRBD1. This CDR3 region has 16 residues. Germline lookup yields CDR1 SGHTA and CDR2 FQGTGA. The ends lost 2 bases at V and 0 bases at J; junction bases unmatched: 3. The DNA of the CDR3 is TGTGCCAGCAGCTTACGAGGGGGCACGAACACCGGGGAGCTGTTTTTT. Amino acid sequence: CASSLRGGTNTGELFF.

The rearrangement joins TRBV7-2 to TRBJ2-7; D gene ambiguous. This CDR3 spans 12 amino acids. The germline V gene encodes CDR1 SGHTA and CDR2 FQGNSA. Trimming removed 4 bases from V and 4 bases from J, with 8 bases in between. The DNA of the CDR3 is TGTGCCAGCAGCTCCCACAGATACGAGCAGTACTTC. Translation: CASSSHRYEQYF.

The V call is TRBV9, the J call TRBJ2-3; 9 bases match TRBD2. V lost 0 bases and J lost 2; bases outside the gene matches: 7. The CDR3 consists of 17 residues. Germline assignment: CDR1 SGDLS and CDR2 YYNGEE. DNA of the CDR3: TGTGCCAGCAGCGTAGAGGCTAGCGGGGAGGACACAGATACGCAGTATTTT. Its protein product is CASSVEASGEDTDTQYF. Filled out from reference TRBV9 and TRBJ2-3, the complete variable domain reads DSGVTQTPKHLITATGQRVTLRCSPRSGDLSVYWYQQSLDQGLQFLIQYYNGEERAKGNILERFSAQQFPDLHSELNLSSLELGDSALYFCASSVEASGEDTDTQYFGPGTRLTVL.

The CDR3 here is CSVEKGARNEQFF. In DNA, the CDR3 is TGCAGCGTTGAAAAGGGGGCGAGGAATGAGCAGTTCTTC. The chain uses TRBV29-1 and TRBJ2-1; TRBD1 aligns across 7 bases. Germline loops: CDR1 SQVTM, CDR2 ANQGSEA. The V segment lost 2 bases and the J segment 7 bases; nucleotides outside the gene matches: 5. The CDR3 is 13 residues long.

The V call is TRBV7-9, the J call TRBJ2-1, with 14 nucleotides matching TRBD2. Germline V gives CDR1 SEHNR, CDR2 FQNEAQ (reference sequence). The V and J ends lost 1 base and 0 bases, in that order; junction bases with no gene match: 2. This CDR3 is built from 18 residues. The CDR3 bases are TGTGCCAGCAGCTTAGGACTAGCGGGGGGGACCTCCTACAATGAGCAGTTCTTC. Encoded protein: CASSLGLAGGTSYNEQFF.

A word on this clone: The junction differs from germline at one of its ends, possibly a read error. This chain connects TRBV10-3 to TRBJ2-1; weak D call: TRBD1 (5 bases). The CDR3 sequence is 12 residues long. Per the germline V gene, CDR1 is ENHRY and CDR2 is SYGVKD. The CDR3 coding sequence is TGTGCCATCGGTGACAGCTACAATGAGCAGTTCTTC. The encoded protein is CAIGDSYNEQFF.

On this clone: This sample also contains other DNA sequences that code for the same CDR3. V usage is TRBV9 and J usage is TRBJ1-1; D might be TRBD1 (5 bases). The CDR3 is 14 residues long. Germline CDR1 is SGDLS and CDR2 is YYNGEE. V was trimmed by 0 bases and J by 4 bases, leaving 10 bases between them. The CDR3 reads CASSVVGGGTEAFF. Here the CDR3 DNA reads TGTGCCAGCAGCGTAGTGGGGGGGGGCACTGAAGCTTTCTTT.

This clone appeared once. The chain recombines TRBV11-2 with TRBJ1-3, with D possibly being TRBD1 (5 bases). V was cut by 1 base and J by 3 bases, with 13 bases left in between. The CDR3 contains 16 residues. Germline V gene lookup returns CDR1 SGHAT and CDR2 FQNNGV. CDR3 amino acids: CASSLGGRASGNTIYF. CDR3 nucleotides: TGTGCCAGCAGCTTAGGGGGCAGGGCGAGTGGAAACACCATATATTTT.

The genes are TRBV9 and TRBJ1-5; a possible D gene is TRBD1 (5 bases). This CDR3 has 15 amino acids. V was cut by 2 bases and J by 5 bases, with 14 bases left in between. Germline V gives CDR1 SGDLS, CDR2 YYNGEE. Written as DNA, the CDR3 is TGTGCCAGCAGCGTTGGGGCGGCGGGGGATCAGCCCCAGCATTTT. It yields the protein CASSVGAAGDQPQHF.

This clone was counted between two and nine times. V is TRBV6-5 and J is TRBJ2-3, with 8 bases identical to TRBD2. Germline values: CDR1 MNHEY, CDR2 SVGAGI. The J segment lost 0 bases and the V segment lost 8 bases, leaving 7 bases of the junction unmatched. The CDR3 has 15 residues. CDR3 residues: CASAERGPSTDTQYF. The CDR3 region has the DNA TGTGCCAGCGCCGAGCGGGGGCCTAGCACAGATACGCAGTATTTT.

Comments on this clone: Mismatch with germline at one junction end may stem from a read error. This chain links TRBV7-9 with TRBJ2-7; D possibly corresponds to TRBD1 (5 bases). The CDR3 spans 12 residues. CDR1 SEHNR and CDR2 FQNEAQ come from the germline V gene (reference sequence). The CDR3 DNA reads TGTTCCAGCAGCCCAGGGTCCTACGAGCAGTACTTC. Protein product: CSSSPGSYEQYF.

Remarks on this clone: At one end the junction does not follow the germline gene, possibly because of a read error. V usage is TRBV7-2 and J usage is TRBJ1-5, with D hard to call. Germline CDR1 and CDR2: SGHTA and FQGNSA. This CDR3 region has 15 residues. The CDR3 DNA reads TGTGCCAGCAGCTTAGTGGGTAATAGCAATCAGCCCCAGAATTTT. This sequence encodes CASSLVGNSNQPQNF.

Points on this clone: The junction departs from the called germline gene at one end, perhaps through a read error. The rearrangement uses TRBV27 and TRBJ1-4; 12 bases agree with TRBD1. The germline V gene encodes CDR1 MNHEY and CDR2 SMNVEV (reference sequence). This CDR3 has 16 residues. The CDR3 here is CSSREGTGGGSEKLFF. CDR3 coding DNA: TGTTCCAGCAGAGAAGGGACAGGGGGCGGGAGCGAAAAACTGTTTTTT.

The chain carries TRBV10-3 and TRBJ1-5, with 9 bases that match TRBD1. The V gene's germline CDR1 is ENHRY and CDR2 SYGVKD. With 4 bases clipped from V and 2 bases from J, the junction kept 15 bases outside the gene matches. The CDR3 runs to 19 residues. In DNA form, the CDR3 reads TGTGCCATCAGTGGATCCCTCCCGGGGACAGGGTTAGGCAATCAGCCCCAGCATTTT. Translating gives CAISGSLPGTGLGNQPQHF.

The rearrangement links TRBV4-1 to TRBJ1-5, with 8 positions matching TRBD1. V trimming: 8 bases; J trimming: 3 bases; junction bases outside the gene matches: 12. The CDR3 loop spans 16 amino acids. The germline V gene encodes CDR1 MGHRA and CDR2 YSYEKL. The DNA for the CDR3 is TGCGCCAGCGGGTTAGCCGGACAGGGTGACAATCAGCCCCAGCATTTT. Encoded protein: CASGLAGQGDNQPQHF.

CDR3 nucleotides: TGTGCCAGCAGCGCCACCGGGACAGGGATCTACGAGCAGTACTTC. Its protein product is CASSATGTGIYEQYF. V usage is TRBV7-2 and J usage is TRBJ2-7, with 9 positions matching TRBD1. The CDR3 totals 15 residues. Trimming cost V 5 bases and J 3 bases; bases outside gene matches: 8. Germline CDR1 and CDR2: SGHTA and FQGNSA.

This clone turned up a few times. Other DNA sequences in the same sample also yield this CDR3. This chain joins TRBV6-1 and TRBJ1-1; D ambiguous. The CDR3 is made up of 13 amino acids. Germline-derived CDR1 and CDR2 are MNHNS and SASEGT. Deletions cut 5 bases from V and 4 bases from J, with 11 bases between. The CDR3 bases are TGTGCCAGCAGTAACCAGGTGGCCACTGAAGCTTTCTTT. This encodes CASSNQVATEAFF.

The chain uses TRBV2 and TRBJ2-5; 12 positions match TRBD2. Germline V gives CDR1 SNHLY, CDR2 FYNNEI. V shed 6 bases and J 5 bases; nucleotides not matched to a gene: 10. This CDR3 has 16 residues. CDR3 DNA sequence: TGTGCCAGCAGGGTCCTAGCGGGGGGGCCTGGGGAGACCCAGTACTTC. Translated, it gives CASRVLAGGPGETQYF.

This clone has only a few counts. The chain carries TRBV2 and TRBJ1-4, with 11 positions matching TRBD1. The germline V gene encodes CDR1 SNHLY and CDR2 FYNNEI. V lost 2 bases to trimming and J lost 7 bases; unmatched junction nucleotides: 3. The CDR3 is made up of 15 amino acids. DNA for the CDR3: TGTGCCAGCAGTGAAATGGGGACAGGGGGTGAAAAACTGTTTTTT. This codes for CASSEMGTGGEKLFF.

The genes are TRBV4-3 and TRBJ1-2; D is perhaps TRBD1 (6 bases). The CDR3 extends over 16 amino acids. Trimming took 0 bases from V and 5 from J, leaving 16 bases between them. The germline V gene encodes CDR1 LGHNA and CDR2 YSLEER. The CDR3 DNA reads TGCGCCAGCAGCCAAGATGGGGGGGGCGCCGGTTATGGCTACACCTTC. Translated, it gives CASSQDGGGAGYGYTF.

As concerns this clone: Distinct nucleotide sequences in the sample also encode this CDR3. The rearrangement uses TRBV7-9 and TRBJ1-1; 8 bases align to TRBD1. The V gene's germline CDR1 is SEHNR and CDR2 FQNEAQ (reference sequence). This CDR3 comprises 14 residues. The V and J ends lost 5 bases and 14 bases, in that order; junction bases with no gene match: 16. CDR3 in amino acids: CASSQDRDVVDAFF. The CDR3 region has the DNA TGTGCCAGCAGCCAGGACAGGGACGTAGTGGACGCCTTCTTT.

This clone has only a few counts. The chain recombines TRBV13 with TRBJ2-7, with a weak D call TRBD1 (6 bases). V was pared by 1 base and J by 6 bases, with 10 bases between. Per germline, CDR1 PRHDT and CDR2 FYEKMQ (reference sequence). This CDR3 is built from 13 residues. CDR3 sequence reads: CASSLVLGGEQYF. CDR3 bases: TGTGCCAGCAGCTTAGTTTTAGGGGGCGAGCAGTACTTC.

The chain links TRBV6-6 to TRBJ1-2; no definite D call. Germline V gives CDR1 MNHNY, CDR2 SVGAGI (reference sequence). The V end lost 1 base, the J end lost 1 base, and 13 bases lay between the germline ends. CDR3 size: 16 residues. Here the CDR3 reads CASSYFNPGINYGYTF. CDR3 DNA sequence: TGTGCCAGCAGTTACTTCAACCCCGGGATTAACTATGGCTACACCTTC.

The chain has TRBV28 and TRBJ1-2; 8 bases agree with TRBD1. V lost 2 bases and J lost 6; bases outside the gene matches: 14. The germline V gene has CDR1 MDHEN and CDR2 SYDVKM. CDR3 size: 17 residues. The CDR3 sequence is CASSLRGQALGGNGYTF. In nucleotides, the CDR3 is TGTGCCAGCAGTTTAAGGGGACAGGCTCTAGGCGGGAATGGCTACACCTTC.